This T cell receptor (beta chain) came from a study of cytomegalovirus exposure and HLA in healthy donors. The CDR3 loop spans 15 amino acids. Looked up from germline, CDR1 is MRHNA and CDR2 is SNTAGT. V shed 6 bases and J 1 base; nucleotides not matched to a gene: 6. PCR amplification relied on 60 Vbeta primers (plus 13 Jbeta primers). The table came from immunoSEQ multiplex PCR; TCRdb's copy has only in-frame clones and leaves some out. The sample contains roughly 150,000 clones, more than 65% of which appear only once. The V and J genes are TRBV6-4 and TRBJ2-1; 7 bases map to TRBD2. The specimen sequenced was PBMCs. The source of this sequence is a man younger than 35 in good health and CMV-seropositive. The CDR3 spells CASSATSASYNEQFF. In nucleotides, the CDR3 is TGTGCCAGCAGCGCAACTAGCGCATCCTACAATGAGCAGTTCTTC.